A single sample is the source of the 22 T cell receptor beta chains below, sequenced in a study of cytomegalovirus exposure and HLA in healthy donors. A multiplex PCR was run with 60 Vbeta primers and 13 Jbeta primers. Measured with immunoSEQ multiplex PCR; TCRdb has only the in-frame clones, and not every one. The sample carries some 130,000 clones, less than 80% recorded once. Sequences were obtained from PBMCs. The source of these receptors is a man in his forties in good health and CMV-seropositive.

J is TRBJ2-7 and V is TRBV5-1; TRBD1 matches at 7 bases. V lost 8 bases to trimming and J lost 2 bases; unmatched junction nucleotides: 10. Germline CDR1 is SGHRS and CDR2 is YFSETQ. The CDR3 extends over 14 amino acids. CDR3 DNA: TGCGCCAGTCAGCCGGGACAGCCGACCTACGAGCAGTACTTC. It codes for CASQPGQPTYEQYF.

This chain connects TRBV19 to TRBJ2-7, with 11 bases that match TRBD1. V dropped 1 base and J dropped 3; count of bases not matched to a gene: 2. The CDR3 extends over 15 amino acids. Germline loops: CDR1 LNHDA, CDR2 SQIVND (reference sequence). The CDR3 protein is CASSIGTGGFYEQYF. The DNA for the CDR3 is TGTGCCAGTAGTATAGGGACAGGGGGCTTCTACGAGCAGTACTTC.

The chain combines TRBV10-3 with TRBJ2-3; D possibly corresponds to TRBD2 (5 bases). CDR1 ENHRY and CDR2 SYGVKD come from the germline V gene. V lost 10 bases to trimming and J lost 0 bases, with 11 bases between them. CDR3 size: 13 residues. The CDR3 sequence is CATGETSTDTQYF. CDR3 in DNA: TGTGCCACCGGGGAAACTAGCACAGATACGCAGTATTTT.

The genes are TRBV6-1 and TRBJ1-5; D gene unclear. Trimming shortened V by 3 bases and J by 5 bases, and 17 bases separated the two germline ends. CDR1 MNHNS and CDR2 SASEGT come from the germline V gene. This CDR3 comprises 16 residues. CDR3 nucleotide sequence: TGTGCCAGCAGTGATTGGTCGGGAATCCTCGATCAGCCCCAGCATTTT. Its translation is CASSDWSGILDQPQHF.

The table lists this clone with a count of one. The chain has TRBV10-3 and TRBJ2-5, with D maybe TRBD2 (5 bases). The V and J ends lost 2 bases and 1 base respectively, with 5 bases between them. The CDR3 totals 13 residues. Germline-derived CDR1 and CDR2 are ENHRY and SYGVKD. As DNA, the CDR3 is TGTGCCATCAGTGAGACTAGCCAAGAGACCCAGTACTTC. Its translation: CAISETSQETQYF.

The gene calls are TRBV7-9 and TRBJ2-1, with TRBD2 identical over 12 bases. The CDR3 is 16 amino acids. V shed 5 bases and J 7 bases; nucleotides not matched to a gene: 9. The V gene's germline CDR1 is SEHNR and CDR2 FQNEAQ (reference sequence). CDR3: CASSPPSSGRVNEQFF. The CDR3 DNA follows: TGTGCCAGCAGCCCCCCGTCTAGCGGGAGGGTGAATGAGCAGTTCTTC.

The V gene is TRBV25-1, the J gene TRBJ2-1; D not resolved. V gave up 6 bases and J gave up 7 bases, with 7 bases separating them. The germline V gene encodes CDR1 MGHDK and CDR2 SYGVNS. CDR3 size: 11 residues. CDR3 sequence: CASRERNEQFF. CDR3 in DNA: TGTGCCAGCAGAGAGAGGAATGAGCAGTTCTTC.

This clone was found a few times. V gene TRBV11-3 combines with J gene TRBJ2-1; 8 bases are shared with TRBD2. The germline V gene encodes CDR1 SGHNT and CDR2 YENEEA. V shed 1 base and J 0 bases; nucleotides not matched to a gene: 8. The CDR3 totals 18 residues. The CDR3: CASSLGTSRRSSYNEQFF. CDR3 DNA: TGTGCCAGCAGCTTAGGGACTAGCCGCAGGAGCTCCTACAATGAGCAGTTCTTC.

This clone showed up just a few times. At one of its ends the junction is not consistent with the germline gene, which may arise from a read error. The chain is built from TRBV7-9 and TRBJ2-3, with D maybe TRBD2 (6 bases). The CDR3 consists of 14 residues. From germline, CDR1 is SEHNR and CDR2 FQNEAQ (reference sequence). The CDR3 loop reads CSSSLGTSTDTQYF. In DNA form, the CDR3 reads TGTTCCAGCAGCTTAGGGACTAGCACAGATACGCAGTATTTT.

The CDR3 DNA reads as TGTGCCAGTAGTATGAGCCAGGGGTTCGGCGAGCAGTACTTC. It translates to CASSMSQGFGEQYF. This chain links TRBV19 with TRBJ2-7, with a tentative D call TRBD1 (6 bases). The ends were cut back, 3 bases at V and 6 bases at J, with 15 bases in the middle. The germline V gene encodes CDR1 LNHDA and CDR2 SQIVND (reference sequence). There are 14 residues in the CDR3.

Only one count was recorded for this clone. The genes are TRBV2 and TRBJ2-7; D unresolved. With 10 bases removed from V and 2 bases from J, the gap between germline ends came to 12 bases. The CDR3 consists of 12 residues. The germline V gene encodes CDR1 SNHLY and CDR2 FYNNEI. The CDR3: CATTPWPYEQYF. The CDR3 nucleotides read TGTGCCACCACCCCCTGGCCCTACGAGCAGTACTTC.

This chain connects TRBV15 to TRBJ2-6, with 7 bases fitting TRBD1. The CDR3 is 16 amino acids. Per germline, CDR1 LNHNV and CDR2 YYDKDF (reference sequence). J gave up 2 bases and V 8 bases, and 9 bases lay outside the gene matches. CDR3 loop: CATSYPGTAGANVLTF. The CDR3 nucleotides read TGTGCCACCTCCTACCCCGGGACAGCTGGGGCCAACGTCCTGACTTTC.

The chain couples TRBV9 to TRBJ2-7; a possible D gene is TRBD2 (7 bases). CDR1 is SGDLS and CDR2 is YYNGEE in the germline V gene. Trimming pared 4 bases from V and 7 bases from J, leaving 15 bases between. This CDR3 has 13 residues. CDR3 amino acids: CASSPAGAIEQYF. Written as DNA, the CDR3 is TGTGCCAGCAGCCCCGCGGGGGCAATAGAGCAGTACTTC. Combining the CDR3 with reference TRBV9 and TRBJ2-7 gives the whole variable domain DSGVTQTPKHLITATGQRVTLRCSPRSGDLSVYWYQQSLDQGLQFLIQYYNGEERAKGNILERFSAQQFPDLHSELNLSSLELGDSALYFCASSPAGAIEQYFGPGTRLTVT.

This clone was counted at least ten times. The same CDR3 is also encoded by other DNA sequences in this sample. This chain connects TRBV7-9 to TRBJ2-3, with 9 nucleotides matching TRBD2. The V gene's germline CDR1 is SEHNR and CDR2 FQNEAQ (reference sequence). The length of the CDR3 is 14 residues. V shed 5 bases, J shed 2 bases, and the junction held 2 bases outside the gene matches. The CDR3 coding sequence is TGTGCCAGCAGCCCTAGCGGGAACACAGATACGCAGTATTTT. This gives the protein CASSPSGNTDTQYF.

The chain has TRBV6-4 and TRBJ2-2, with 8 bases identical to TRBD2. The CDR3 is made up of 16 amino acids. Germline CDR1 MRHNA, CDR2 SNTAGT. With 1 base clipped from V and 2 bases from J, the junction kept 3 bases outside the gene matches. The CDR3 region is CASSDLGLENTGELFF. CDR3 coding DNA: TGTGCCAGCAGTGACTTGGGACTAGAAAACACCGGGGAGCTGTTTTTT.

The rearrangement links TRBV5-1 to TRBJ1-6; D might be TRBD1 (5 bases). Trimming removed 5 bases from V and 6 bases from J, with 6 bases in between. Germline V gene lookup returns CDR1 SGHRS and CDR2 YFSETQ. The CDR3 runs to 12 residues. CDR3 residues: CASRQGNSPLHF. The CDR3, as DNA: TGCGCCAGCAGGCAGGGTAATTCACCCCTCCACTTT.

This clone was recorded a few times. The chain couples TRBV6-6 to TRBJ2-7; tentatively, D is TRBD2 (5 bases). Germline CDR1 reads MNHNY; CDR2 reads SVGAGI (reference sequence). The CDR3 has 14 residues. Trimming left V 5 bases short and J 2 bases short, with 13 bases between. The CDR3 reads CASSMGPGAYEQYF. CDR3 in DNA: TGTGCCAGCAGTATGGGCCCCGGGGCCTACGAGCAGTACTTC.

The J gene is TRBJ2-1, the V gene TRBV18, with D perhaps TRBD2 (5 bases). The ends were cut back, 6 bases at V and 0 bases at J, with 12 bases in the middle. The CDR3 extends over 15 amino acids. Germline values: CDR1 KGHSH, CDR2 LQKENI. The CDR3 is CASSSSRSSYNEQFF. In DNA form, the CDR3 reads TGTGCCAGCTCTTCTAGCCGTAGCTCCTACAATGAGCAGTTCTTC. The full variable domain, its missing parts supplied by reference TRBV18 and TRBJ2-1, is NAGVMQNPRHLVRRRGQEARLRCSPMKGHSHVYWYRQLPEEGLKFMVYLQKENIIDESGMPKERFSAEFPKEGPSILRIQQVVRGDSAAYFCASSSSRSSYNEQFFGPGTRLTVL.

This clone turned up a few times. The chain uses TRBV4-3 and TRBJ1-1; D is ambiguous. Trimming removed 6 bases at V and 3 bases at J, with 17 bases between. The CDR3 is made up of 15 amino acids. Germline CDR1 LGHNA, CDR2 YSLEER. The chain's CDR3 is CASSLYLDSDTEAFF. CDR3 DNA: TGCGCCAGCAGTTTGTACCTGGATAGCGACACTGAAGCTTTCTTT.

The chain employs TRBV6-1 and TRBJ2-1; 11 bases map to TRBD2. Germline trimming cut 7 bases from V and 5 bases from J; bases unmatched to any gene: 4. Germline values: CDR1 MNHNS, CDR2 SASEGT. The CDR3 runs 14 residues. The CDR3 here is CASKLAGDHNEQFF. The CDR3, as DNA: TGTGCCAGCAAACTAGCGGGAGACCACAATGAGCAGTTCTTC.

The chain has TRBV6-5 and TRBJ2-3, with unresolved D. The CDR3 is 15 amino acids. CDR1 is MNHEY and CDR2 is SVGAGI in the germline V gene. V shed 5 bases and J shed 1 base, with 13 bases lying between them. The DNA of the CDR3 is TGTGCCAGCAGTACCAGTCCGTACGGCACAGATACGCAGTATTTT. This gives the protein CASSTSPYGTDTQYF.

The CDR3 protein is CASSLDVSGTTQYF. As DNA, the CDR3 is TGTGCCAGCAGCTTAGACGTGTCGGGAACGACCCAGTACTTC. The chain uses TRBV7-2 and TRBJ2-5; TRBD2 might be the D (5 bases). This CDR3 region has 14 residues. V dropped 1 base and J dropped 7 bases, with 13 bases sitting between them. CDR1 and CDR2 (germline): SGHTA, FQGNSA.